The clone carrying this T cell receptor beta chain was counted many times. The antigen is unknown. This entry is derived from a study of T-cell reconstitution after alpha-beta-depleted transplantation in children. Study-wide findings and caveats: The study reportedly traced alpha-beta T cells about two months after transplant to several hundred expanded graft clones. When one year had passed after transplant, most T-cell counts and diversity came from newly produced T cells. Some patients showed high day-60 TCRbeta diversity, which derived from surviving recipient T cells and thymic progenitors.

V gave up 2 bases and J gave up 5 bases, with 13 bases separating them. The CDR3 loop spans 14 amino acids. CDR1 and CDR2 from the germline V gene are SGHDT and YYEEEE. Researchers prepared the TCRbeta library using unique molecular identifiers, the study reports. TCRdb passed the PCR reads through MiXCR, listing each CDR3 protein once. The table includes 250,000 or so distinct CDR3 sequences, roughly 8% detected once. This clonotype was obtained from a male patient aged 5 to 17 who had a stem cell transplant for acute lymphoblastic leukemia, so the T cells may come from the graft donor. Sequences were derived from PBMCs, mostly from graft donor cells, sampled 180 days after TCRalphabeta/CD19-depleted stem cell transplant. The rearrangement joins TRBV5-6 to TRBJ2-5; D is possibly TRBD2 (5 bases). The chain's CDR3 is CASSLPGMGETQYF. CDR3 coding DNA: TGTGCCAGCAGCTTACCGGGGATGGGGGAGACCCAGTACTTC.